The rows below give T cell receptor beta chains drawn from one sample of a study of cytomegalovirus exposure and HLA in healthy donors. Measured with immunoSEQ multiplex PCR; TCRdb has only the in-frame clones, and not every one. The sample shows over 250,000 clones, about nine tenths of them seen only once. The material sequenced was PBMCs. These TCRs come from a man in his forties or fifties in good health and CMV-seropositive. The CDR3 runs from the conserved cysteine through the conserved F or W. A D gene is named only where the DNA matches it firmly. The size of a clone is reported for some rows only, either as once, few or many, or as a class for expanded clones.

TRBJ1-1,TRBV6-1,TRBD1,-,TGTGCCAGCAGTGAATGGGGCAGGGGGCTTACGAGAAACACTGAAGCTTTCTTT,CASSEWGRGLTRNTEAFF
TRBJ1-2,TRBV14,TRBD1,once,TGTGCCAGCAGCCAAGTGGGACAGCCCTATGGCTACACCTTC,CASSQVGQPYGYTF
TRBJ2-1,TRBV5-1,TRBD1,-,TGCGCCAGCAGCTTGGAGCCCCCGGGACAGATCAATGAGCAGTTCTTC,CASSLEPPGQINEQFF
TRBJ2-7,TRBV11-2,TRBD2,-,TGTGCCAGCAGCGTAGCGGGAGCCTACTCCTACGAGCAGTACTTC,CASSVAGAYSYEQYF
TRBJ2-7,TRBV6-5,TRBD2,few,TGTGCCAGCAGTTACAATTCGGGACTAGCGGGAATCGAGCAGTACTTC,CASSYNSGLAGIEQYF
TRBJ1-5,TRBV28,-,once,TGTGCCAGCACCCTCTATAGCAATCAGCCCCAGCATTTT,CASTLYSNQPQHF
TRBJ2-2,TRBV6-6,-,-,TGTGCCAGCAGACTTGGGGGGAGCACCGGGGAGCTGTTTTTT,CASRLGGSTGELFF
TRBJ2-2,TRBV6-5,-,-,TGTGCCAGCAGTAACGACAGGTCCAACACCGGGGAGCTGTTTTTT,CASSNDRSNTGELFF
TRBJ2-7,TRBV27,-,-,TGTGCCAGCAGTTACGGAGGTGGCTACGAGCAGTACTTC,CASSYGGGYEQYF
TRBJ1-2,TRBV15,-,-,TGTGCCACCAGCAGAGCAGGTGACTATGGCTACACCTTC,CATSRAGDYGYTF
TRBJ2-1,TRBV19,TRBD2,once,TGTGCCAGTAGTATAAGAGCGGGGGGCTACAATGAGCAGTTCTTC,CASSIRAGGYNEQFF
TRBJ2-1,TRBV2,TRBD1,-,TGTGCCAGCAGTCTGACAGGGTCCGGTTCGGATGAGCAGTTCTTC,CASSLTGSGSDEQFF
TRBJ2-5,TRBV27,-,-,TGTGCCAGCAGTGATCTTCGACAGCAAGAGACCCAGTACTTC,CASSDLRQQETQYF
TRBJ1-2,TRBV25-1,-,-,TGTGCCAGCAGTGAGTTAGACTATGGCTACACCTTC,CASSELDYGYTF
TRBJ2-5,TRBV6-5,TRBD1,-,TGTGCCAGCAGACCGGGACAGCGAAAGGAGACCCAGTACTTC,CASRPGQRKETQYF
TRBJ2-7,TRBV29-1,TRBD2,-,TGCAGCGTTGAAGATCTTCAAGGGAGCGGGGGCGCCTACGAGCAGTACTTC,CSVEDLQGSGGAYEQYF
TRBJ1-1,TRBV29-1,TRBD1,-,TGCAGCGTTGGGGGGACAGGGCTAACGTTCTTT,CSVGGTGLTFF